The clone carrying this T cell receptor beta chain has only a few counts. Its antigen remains unidentified. This CDR3 has 15 amino acids. The V end lost 0 bases, the J end lost 0 bases, and 10 bases lay between the germline ends. CDR1 and CDR2 from the germline V gene are SGHRS and YFSETQ. Libraries were prepared by immunoSEQ multiplex PCR; TCRdb keeps only in-frame clonotypes and omits some of them. Among about 1 million clones listed, about 75% were seen once. The source of the sample is a study of shared clonotypes between healthy human individuals. Turning to the study itself: Researchers assigned three CD4 naive, three CD4 memory, two CD8 naive and one CD8 memory plate to each donor.

Whole-study findings and limits: The study sampled only blood, and tissue repertoires likely differ. Sequencing depth was expected to affect clonotype sharing among donors.

The chain is built from TRBV5-1 and TRBJ2-7; tentatively, D is TRBD1 (6 bases). This clonotype originated in a man aged 18 to 29 in good health. Input material: memory CD4+ T cells sorted from blood. Subset described: CD45RA-negative fraction. The CDR3 bases are TGCGCCAGCAGCTTGGGGGGGCAGACCTCCTACGAGCAGTACTTC. The encoded protein is CASSLGGQTSYEQYF. The full variable domain, in which reference TRBV5-1 and TRBJ2-7 provide the parts outside the CDR3, is KAGVTQTPRYLIKTRGQQVTLSCSPISGHRSVSWYQQTPGQGLQFLFEYFSETQRNKGNFPGRFSGRQFSNSRSEMNVSTLELGDSALYLCASSLGGQTSYEQYFGPGTRLTVT.